A selection of T cell receptor beta chains follows, all from one sample in a study of CD8 T cells in Susac syndrome. Each CDR3 protein is one row after TCRdb ran MiXCR on the immunoSEQ multiplex PCR reads. The data show more than 150,000 distinct CDR3 sequences, more than 90% seen once. The sequenced material came from CD4+ T cells from PBMCs. Receptors were obtained from a human donor in good health. Each CDR3 is given with its conserved first and last residue. A D gene is named only where the DNA matches it firmly. Size values are once, few and many counts, or a class for expanded clones, and some rows have none.

d_call: .
j_call: TRBJ1-2
v_call: TRBV4-3
clone_size: once
cdr3_nt: TGCGCCAGCAGCCAAGATACGCGGACGGACGATGGCTACACCTTC
cdr3_aa: CASSQDTRTDDGYTF

d_call: .
j_call: TRBJ2-3
v_call: TRBV7-9
clone_size: .
cdr3_nt: TGTGCCAGCAGCCCAGGGACTCCCGGGGGAGGTACGCAGTATTTT
cdr3_aa: CASSPGTPGGGTQYF

d_call: TRBD1
j_call: TRBJ1-2
v_call: TRBV12-3/TRBV12-4
clone_size: .
cdr3_nt: TGTGCCAGCAGACCGGGACAGGGGAACTATGGCTACACCTTC
cdr3_aa: CASRPGQGNYGYTF

d_call: TRBD1
j_call: TRBJ2-7
v_call: TRBV9
clone_size: .
cdr3_nt: TGTGCCAGCAGCATAACCGGGACAGGGGACTACGAGCAGTACTTC
cdr3_aa: CASSITGTGDYEQYF

d_call: .
j_call: TRBJ2-5
v_call: TRBV7-3
clone_size: .
cdr3_nt: TGTGCCAGCAGCTTAATGGGAACTCCAGAGACCCAGTACTTC
cdr3_aa: CASSLMGTPETQYF

d_call: TRBD1
j_call: TRBJ2-3
v_call: TRBV24-1
clone_size: .
cdr3_nt: TGTGCCACCTCTGGACAGGGGACCACAGATACGCAGTATTTT
cdr3_aa: CATSGQGTTDTQYF

d_call: .
j_call: TRBJ2-1
v_call: TRBV20-1
clone_size: .
cdr3_nt: TGCAGTGCTAGAGCCCGGGGGTCCTACAATGAGCAGTTCTTC
cdr3_aa: CSARARGSYNEQFF

d_call: .
j_call: TRBJ1-6
v_call: TRBV12-3/TRBV12-4
clone_size: .
cdr3_nt: TGTGCCAGCAGTTTCGATAACGGATATAATTCACCCCTCCACTTT
cdr3_aa: CASSFDNGYNSPLHF

d_call: .
j_call: TRBJ2-5
v_call: TRBV7-6
clone_size: .
cdr3_nt: TGTGCCAGCAGCTTCGGGACTGTCCAAGAGACCCAGTACTTC
cdr3_aa: CASSFGTVQETQYF

d_call: TRBD1
j_call: TRBJ2-7
v_call: TRBV18
clone_size: .
cdr3_nt: TGTGCCAGCTCCAGACAGGGGGCGAACTCCTACGAGCAGTACTTC
cdr3_aa: CASSRQGANSYEQYF

d_call: .
j_call: TRBJ1-1
v_call: TRBV18
clone_size: .
cdr3_nt: TGTGCCAGCTCCCGTCAGAAGGGGTACACTGAAGCTTTCTTT
cdr3_aa: CASSRQKGYTEAFF

d_call: .
j_call: TRBJ2-1
v_call: TRBV20-1
clone_size: .
cdr3_nt: TGCAGTGCTAGAGATCTGGGGGGATACAATGAGCAGTTCTTC
cdr3_aa: CSARDLGGYNEQFF

d_call: .
j_call: TRBJ2-3
v_call: TRBV6-5
clone_size: .
cdr3_nt: TGTGCCAGCAGTCGCTCGGGACTCGGGGCAGATACGCAGTATTTT
cdr3_aa: CASSRSGLGADTQYF

d_call: TRBD1
j_call: TRBJ1-4
v_call: TRBV4-2
clone_size: .
cdr3_nt: TGTGCCAGTGGGGAGGACAGGACTAATGAAAAACTGTTTTTT
cdr3_aa: CASGEDRTNEKLFF

d_call: .
j_call: TRBJ2-6
v_call: TRBV12-3/TRBV12-4
clone_size: once
cdr3_nt: TGTGCCAGCAGTTTAAGGTCCGGCCACTCTGGGGCCAACGTCCTGACTTTC
cdr3_aa: CASSLRSGHSGANVLTF

d_call: .
j_call: TRBJ2-2
v_call: TRBV28
clone_size: .
cdr3_nt: TGTGCCAGCAGCACTACCGGGACAAACGGGGAGCTGTTTTTT
cdr3_aa: CASSTTGTNGELFF

d_call: .
j_call: TRBJ2-5
v_call: TRBV3-1
clone_size: .
cdr3_nt: TGTGCCAGCAGCCATCAACAGGGACAAGAGACCCAGTACTTC
cdr3_aa: CASSHQQGQETQYF

d_call: TRBD2
j_call: TRBJ2-3
v_call: TRBV20-1
clone_size: once
cdr3_nt: TGCAGTGCTAGACGGTCGCTCCTAGCGGGGTACACAGATACGCAGTATTTT
cdr3_aa: CSARRSLLAGYTDTQYF

d_call: TRBD2
j_call: TRBJ2-5
v_call: TRBV6-1
clone_size: .
cdr3_nt: TGTGCCAGCAGGAGGCGACTAGCGGGTGGGCAAGAGACCCAGTACTTC
cdr3_aa: CASRRRLAGGQETQYF

d_call: .
j_call: TRBJ1-5
v_call: TRBV20-1
clone_size: .
cdr3_nt: TGCAGTGCTAGCCCAGGACTCAATCAGCCCCAGCATTTT
cdr3_aa: CSASPGLNQPQHF

d_call: .
j_call: TRBJ2-1
v_call: TRBV6-2/TRBV6-3
clone_size: .
cdr3_nt: TGTGCCAGCAGTTACGGGGCCAGGTACAATGAGCAGTTCTTC
cdr3_aa: CASSYGARYNEQFF

d_call: TRBD1
j_call: TRBJ1-2
v_call: TRBV20-1
clone_size: .
cdr3_nt: TGCAGTGCTAGAGCCGGGACAGGGGGAAATGGCTACACCTTC
cdr3_aa: CSARAGTGGNGYTF

d_call: TRBD2
j_call: TRBJ2-1
v_call: TRBV3-1
clone_size: .
cdr3_nt: TGTGCCAGCAGCCAAGAAGGGAGCGGGGGATACAATGAGCAGTTCTTC
cdr3_aa: CASSQEGSGGYNEQFF

d_call: .
j_call: TRBJ1-5
v_call: TRBV5-6
clone_size: once
cdr3_nt: TGTGCCAGCAGCTTTCGGGAAACCAATCAGCCCCAGCATTTT
cdr3_aa: CASSFRETNQPQHF